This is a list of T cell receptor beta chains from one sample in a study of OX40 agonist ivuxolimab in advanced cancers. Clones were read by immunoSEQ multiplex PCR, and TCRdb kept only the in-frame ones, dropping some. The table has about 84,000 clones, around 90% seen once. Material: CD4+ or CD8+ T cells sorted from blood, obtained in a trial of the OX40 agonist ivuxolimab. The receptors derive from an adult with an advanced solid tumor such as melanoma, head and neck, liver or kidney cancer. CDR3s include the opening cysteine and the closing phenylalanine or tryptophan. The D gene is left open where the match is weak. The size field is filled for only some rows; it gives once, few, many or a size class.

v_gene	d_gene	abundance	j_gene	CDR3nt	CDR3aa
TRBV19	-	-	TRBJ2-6	TGTGCCAGCACCTCTGGGGCCAACGTCCTGACTTTC	CASTSGANVLTF
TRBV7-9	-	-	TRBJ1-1	TGTGCCAGCAGCTTAGGCCCGTGGCAGGGGACTGAAGCTTTCTTT	CASSLGPWQGTEAFF
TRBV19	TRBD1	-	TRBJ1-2	TGTGCCAGTAGCCGGGACAGGGGGGGTCTCTTGCCCCAGGCCCTAAATGGCTACACCTTC	CASSRDRGGLLPQALNGYTF
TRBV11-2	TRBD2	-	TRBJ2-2	TGTGCCAGCAGCTTTACACCCGGGAGGGTGTTTTTT	CASSFTPGRVFF
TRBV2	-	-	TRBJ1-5	TGTGCCAGCACTCTCACGAGGGGGTCGGATCAGCCCCAGCATTTT	CASTLTRGSDQPQHF
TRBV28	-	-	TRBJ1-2	TGTGCCAGCAGCTACGGGGACTATGGCTACACCTTC	CASSYGDYGYTF
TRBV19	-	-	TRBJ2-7	TGTGCCAGTAGTATATCGGCCTCGGCGGGTGGGGACTACGAGCAGTACTTC	CASSISASAGGDYEQYF
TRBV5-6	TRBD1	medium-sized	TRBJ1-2	TGTGCCAGCAGGAATACAGGGGGCTATGGCTACACCTTC	CASRNTGGYGYTF
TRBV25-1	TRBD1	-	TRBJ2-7	TGTGCCAGCACACTGGCAGGGGGCGAGCAGTACTTC	CASTLAGGEQYF
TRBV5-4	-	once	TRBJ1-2	TGTGCCAGCAGCTTGGGAGGGACCTATGGCTACACCTTC	CASSLGGTYGYTF
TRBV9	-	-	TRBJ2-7	TGTGCCAGCAGCGCTGGGGGGTATTCTTTGGACGAGCAGTACTTC	CASSAGGYSLDEQYF
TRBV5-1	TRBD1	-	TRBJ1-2	TGCGCCAGCAGCGAGGGGGCGAGAAATGGCTACACCTTC	CASSEGARNGYTF
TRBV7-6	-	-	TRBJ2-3	TGTGCCAGCAGCTTTGCTCACCGGGACGGGCGCACAGATACGCAGTATTTT	CASSFAHRDGRTDTQYF
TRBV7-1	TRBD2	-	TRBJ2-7	TGTGCCAGCGTCAGCGGGGGGTCCCGGTCCGGCGAGCAGTACTTC	CASVSGGSRSGEQYF
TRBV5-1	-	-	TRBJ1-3	TGCGCCAGCAGCTTGCAGGGTGGAGGAAACACCATATATTTT	CASSLQGGGNTIYF
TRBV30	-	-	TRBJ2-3	TGTGCCTGGAGTGGGCCAGATACGCAGTATTTT	CAWSGPDTQYF
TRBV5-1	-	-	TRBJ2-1	TGCGCCAGCAGCCCCCAGGCCAATGAGCAGTTCTTC	CASSPQANEQFF
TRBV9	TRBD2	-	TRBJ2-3	TGTGCCAGCAGCCCAAAAGGACTAGCGGGAGAAGCCACTAGATTAGATACGCAGTATTTT	CASSPKGLAGEATRLDTQYF
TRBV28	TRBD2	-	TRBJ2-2	TGTGCCAGCAGTCCCCCAAGACTAGCTGCCGGGGAGCTGTTTTTT	CASSPPRLAAGELFF
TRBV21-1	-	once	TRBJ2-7	TGTGCCAGCAGCAAAGATTTAGCGGGGGAATACTACGAGCAGTACTTC	CASSKDLAGEYYEQYF
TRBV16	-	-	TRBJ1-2	TGTGCCAGCAGCCTTTCCGAAGGCTATGGCTACACCTTC	CASSLSEGYGYTF
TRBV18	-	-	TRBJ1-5	TGTGCCAGCTCCACAGGGCCCCTTCAGCCCCAGCATTTT	CASSTGPLQPQHF